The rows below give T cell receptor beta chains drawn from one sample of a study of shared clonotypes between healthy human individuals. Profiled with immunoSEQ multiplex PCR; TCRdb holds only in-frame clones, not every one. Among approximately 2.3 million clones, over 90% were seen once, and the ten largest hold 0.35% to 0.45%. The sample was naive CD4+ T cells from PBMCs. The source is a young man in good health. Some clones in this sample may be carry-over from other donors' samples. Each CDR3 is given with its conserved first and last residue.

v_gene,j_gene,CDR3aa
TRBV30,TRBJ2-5,CAWTQGGETQYF
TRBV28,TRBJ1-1,CASRRTENTEAFF
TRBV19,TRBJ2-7,CASSLSIGLAAYEQYF
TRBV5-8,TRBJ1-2,CASTSNIREGYTF
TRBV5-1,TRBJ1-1,CASSPTGGTNTEAFF
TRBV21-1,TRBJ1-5,CASSKSHARGRMGHQPQHF
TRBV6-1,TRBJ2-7,CASTRWVSSYEQYF
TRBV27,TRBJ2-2,CASSLWASGFQPGELFF
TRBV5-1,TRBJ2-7,CASSVTGVQYEQYF
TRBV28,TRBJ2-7,CASSTDQVRTLSYEQYF
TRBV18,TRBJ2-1,CASSPPGLAGRGPYNEQFF
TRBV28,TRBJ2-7,CASSLWIRQRRTYEQYF
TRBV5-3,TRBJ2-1,CARRVDEQFF
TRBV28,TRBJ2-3,CASSLTGNSADTQYF
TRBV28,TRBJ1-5,CASSFSQGANQPQHF
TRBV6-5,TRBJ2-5,CASSYGHGGETQYF
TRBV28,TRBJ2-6,CASSTIWTNVLTF
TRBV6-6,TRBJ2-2,CASRPGTSFSGELFF
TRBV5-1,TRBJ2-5,CASSLLGGTETQYF
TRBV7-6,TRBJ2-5,CASSPDPRGWETQYF
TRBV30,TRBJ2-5,CAWSPTSGSYGLQETQYF
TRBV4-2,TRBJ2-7,CASSQDRGTSGSGYEQYF
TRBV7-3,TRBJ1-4,CASSLNPPGTANEKLFF
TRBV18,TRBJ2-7,CASSRQEIEQYF
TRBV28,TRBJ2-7,CASSPGQASYEQYF
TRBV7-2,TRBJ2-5,CASSQRGLQATQYF
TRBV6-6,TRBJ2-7,CAVGAGEQYF
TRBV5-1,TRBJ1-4,CASSPGTGGEKLFF
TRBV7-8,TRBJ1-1,CASSLDRSPRPNF
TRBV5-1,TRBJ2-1,CASSPADVWVEQFF
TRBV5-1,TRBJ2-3,CASSLVLAGGSDTQYF
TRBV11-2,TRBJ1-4,CASGHNEKLFF
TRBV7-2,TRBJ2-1,CASSLGWGPYNEQFF
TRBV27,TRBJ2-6,CASRHTPAGASSGANVLTF
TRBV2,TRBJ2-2,CASSGLRELFF
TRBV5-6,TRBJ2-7,CASRETKYRGGSEQYF
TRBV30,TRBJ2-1,CAWRGAAGQGGYNEQFF
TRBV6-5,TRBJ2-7,CASSTLAGAPQEQYF
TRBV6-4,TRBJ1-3,CASRRGSSGNTIYF
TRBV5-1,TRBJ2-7,CASRHGGASGSSEQYF
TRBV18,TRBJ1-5,CASSPERDQPQHF
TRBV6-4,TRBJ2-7,CASSEAYEQYF
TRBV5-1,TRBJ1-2,CASSGGDYGYTF
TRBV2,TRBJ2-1,CASSMGTTRTMQFF
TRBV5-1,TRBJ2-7,CASSLAASRELEQYF
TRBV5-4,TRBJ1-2,CASSTPEGPYTF
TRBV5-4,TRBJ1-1,CASSPGAGGNGIRTEAFF
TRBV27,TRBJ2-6,CASSTRDFGANVLTF
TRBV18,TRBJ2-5,CASSPPRQGDYQETQYF
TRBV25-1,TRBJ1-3,CASSDIEDRNTIYF
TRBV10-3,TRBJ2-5,CAISESLRGQETQYF
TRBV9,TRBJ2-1,CASSVSSGTAGFGEQFF
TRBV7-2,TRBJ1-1,CASSPRRNTEAFF
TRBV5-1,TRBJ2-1,CASSLVLREGYEQFF
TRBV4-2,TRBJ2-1,CASSRFVGQGAFNEQFF
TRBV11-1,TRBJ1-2,CASFELDYGYTF
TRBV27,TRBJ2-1,CASSLWGRIHEQFF
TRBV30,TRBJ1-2,CAWSELRGHYGYTF
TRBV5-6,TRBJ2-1,CASSPLSGASGSDEQFF